This paragraph reports one T cell receptor beta chain. Its antigen is unknown. The study sampled blood at baseline, cycle 4 day 1, and cycle 7 day 1. This table comes from immunoSEQ multiplex PCR, and its TCRdb copy is limited to in-frame clones, with some not included. The table has tens of thousands of clones, 90% seen once. The V gene's germline CDR1 is MDHEN and CDR2 SYDVKM. CDR3 length: 14 residues. V shed 7 bases and J shed 2 bases, with 14 bases lying between them. The data stem from a study of OX40 agonist ivuxolimab in advanced cancers. Background on the study: Three patients, one with hepatocellular carcinoma and two with cutaneous melanoma, responded partially.

Study-wide results and caveats: On average, CD8+ T cells showed a greater number of expanded clones than CD4+.

The sample was CD4+ or CD8+ T cells sorted from blood, taken in a trial of the OX40 agonist ivuxolimab. This chain links TRBV28 with TRBJ1-1; perhaps TRBD1 as D (5 bases). The source is an adult with an advanced solid tumor such as melanoma, head and neck, liver or kidney cancer. Written as DNA, the CDR3 is TGTGCCAGCAAATCCTTCAGGGTTAACACTGAAGCTTTCTTT. It yields the protein CASKSFRVNTEAFF.